Following are 20 T cell receptor beta chains from one sample sequenced in a study of early T cells in non-severe SARS-CoV-2 infection. TCRdb re-called the 5' RACE reads through MiXCR, storing one row per CDR3 protein. The data contain tens of thousands of distinct CDR3 sequences, less than 20% of them singletons. Here the sequenced sample was whole blood, taken at baseline. The receptors originated from an adult who was a healthcare worker with PCR-confirmed SARS-CoV-2 infection or an uninfected control (not recorded which).

This clonotype was seen a few times. The V and J genes are TRBV20-1 and TRBJ2-1; tentative D call: TRBD2 (5 bases). CDR3 length: 14 residues. Germline assignment: CDR1 DFQATT and CDR2 SNEGSKA (reference sequence). V was shortened by 1 base and J by 9 bases, with 16 bases between the two germline ends. The CDR3, as DNA: TGCAGTGCTAGAGTGCCTGGAGGTCCTAGTGAGCAGTTCTTC. It specifies CSARVPGGPSEQFF.

This clonotype turned up a few times. The CDR3 DNA reads TGCGCCAGCAGAAGGACAGAGAACACTGAAGCTTTCTTT. It codes for CASRRTENTEAFF. The V gene is TRBV5-1, the J gene TRBJ1-1; D is perhaps TRBD1 (6 bases). Per the germline V gene, CDR1 is SGHRS and CDR2 is YFSETQ. CDR3 length: 13 residues. V lost 5 bases and J 1 base, leaving 9 bases between the germline ends.

There are a few counts of this clonotype. V and J are TRBV28 and TRBJ2-7; D possibly corresponds to TRBD2 (5 bases). From germline, CDR1 is MDHEN and CDR2 SYDVKM. This CDR3 region has 13 residues. Trimming cost V 3 bases and J 12 bases, with 18 bases left between them. The CDR3, as DNA: TGTGCCAGCAGTTTGGAGGCCGCGGAGAGAAGGTACTTC. Protein product: CASSLEAAERRYF.

This clonotype was observed a handful of times. The J gene is TRBJ2-6, the V gene TRBV25-1, with unresolved D. This CDR3 has 14 residues. Germline V lookup: CDR1 MGHDK, CDR2 SYGVNS. The ends were cut back, 1 base at V and 4 bases at J, with 5 bases in the middle. The CDR3 spells CASSELGGANVLTF. CDR3 coding DNA: TGTGCCAGCAGTGAATTGGGGGGGGCCAACGTCCTGACTTTC.

There are a few counts of this clonotype. The chain couples TRBV7-2 to TRBJ2-5, with 7 bases identical to TRBD2. The CDR3 has 15 residues. Trimming removed 1 base from V and 3 bases from J; junction bases left unmatched: 5. The V gene's germline CDR1 is SGHTA and CDR2 FQGNSA. The CDR3 loop reads CASSLEKREKETQYF. CDR3 bases: TGTGCCAGCAGCTTAGAGAAGCGGGAAAAAGAGACCCAGTACTTC. Based on the CDR3 plus reference TRBV7-2 and TRBJ2-5, the full variable domain is GAGVSQSPSNKVTEKGKDVELRCDPISGHTALYWYRQSLGQGLEFLIYFQGNSAPDKSGLPSDRFSAERTGGSVSTLTIQRTQQEDSAVYLCASSLEKREKETQYFGPGTRLLVL.

This clonotype was seen a few times. The J gene is TRBJ2-3, the V gene TRBV19, with D possibly TRBD2 on 5 matching bases. The ends were cut back, 3 bases at V and 2 bases at J, with 6 bases in the middle. CDR3 length: 13 residues. Germline V CDR1 and CDR2: LNHDA, SQIVND (reference sequence). In DNA form, the CDR3 reads TGTGCCAGTAGTATTGGACTCACAGATACGCAGTATTTT. Translated: CASSIGLTDTQYF.

This clonotype was counted between two and nine times. The rearrangement links TRBV11-2 to TRBJ2-4; D is perhaps TRBD2 (6 bases). This CDR3 contains 12 residues. Germline values: CDR1 SGHAT, CDR2 FQNNGV. V lost 1 base and J 13 bases, leaving 11 bases between the germline ends. CDR3 protein: CASSLVEGPQYF. The DNA for the CDR3 is TGTGCCAGCAGCTTAGTGGAGGGACCCCAGTACTTC.

The chain links TRBV9 to TRBJ1-2; TRBD1 matches 7 bases. The CDR3 is 13 amino acids. CDR1 and CDR2 (germline): SGDLS, YYNGEE. V was clipped by 5 bases and J by 3 bases; unmatched bases: 4. CDR3 sequence: CASRAGQHYGYTF. As DNA, the CDR3 is TGTGCCAGCAGGGCGGGACAGCACTATGGCTACACCTTC.

This clonotype has at least ten counts. The chain links TRBV7-6 to TRBJ2-3; no firm D call. V was shortened by 2 bases and J by 5 bases, with 5 bases between the two germline ends. The CDR3 contains 12 residues. Per germline, CDR1 SGHVS and CDR2 FNYEAQ. DNA of the CDR3: TGTGCCAGCAGCTTACAGGAAGATACGCAGTATTTT. This gives the protein CASSLQEDTQYF.

This clonotype was detected a few times. Possible read error: a much larger clone is one base away. The chain has TRBV13 and TRBJ2-3; D remains unclear. The germline V and J ends were trimmed by 0 bases and 4 bases, with 2 bases remaining between them. This CDR3 has 12 amino acids. The germline gives CDR1 PRHDT, CDR2 FYEKMQ (reference sequence). The CDR3 loop is CASSLGADTQYF. CDR3 sequence (DNA): TGTGCCAGCAGCTTAGGAGCAGATACGCAGTATTTT.

The gene calls are TRBV10-3 and TRBJ2-7; weak D call: TRBD2 (6 bases). With 2 bases removed from V and 3 bases from J, the gap between germline ends came to 14 bases. Germline CDR1 is ENHRY and CDR2 is SYGVKD. The length of the CDR3 is 15 residues. This CDR3 is CAISEEAGQIYEQYF. CDR3 nucleotide sequence: TGTGCCATCAGTGAGGAAGCGGGCCAAATCTACGAGCAGTACTTC.

This clonotype was counted ten times or more. The rearrangement joins TRBV6-5 to TRBJ2-1, with D perhaps matching TRBD2 (6 bases). V lost 0 bases and J lost 6, with 9 bases in between. The CDR3 has 14 amino acids. Germline V gene lookup returns CDR1 MNHEY and CDR2 SVGAGI. CDR3 loop: CASSYSEGINEQFF. The CDR3 region has the DNA TGTGCCAGCAGTTACTCGGAGGGAATCAATGAGCAGTTCTTC.

The chain combines TRBV7-2 with TRBJ2-3; the D gene is possibly TRBD1 (5 bases). Germline-derived CDR1 and CDR2 are SGHTA and FQGNSA. The length of the CDR3 is 15 residues. V was trimmed by 9 bases and J by 4 bases, leaving 20 bases between them. In nucleotides, the CDR3 is TGTGCCAGTAGTCTTTACCTGCAGGGTGCAGATACGCAGTATTTT. This sequence encodes CASSLYLQGADTQYF.

CDR3 nucleotides: TGTGCCAGCAGCCCAGGACAGCGCACCACTGAAGCTTTCTTT. Its translation: CASSPGQRTTEAFF. The rearrangement joins TRBV12-3 or TRBV12-4 to TRBJ1-1; D possibly corresponds to TRBD1 (6 bases). The CDR3 runs to 14 residues. V lost 6 bases, J lost 4 bases, and 15 bases lay in between.

This clonotype was detected only a few times. V usage is TRBV10-3 and J usage is TRBJ2-1; 9 nucleotides match TRBD1. V was pared by 3 bases and J by 1 base, with 1 base of the junction left unmatched. CDR3 length: 15 amino acids. Germline CDR1 reads ENHRY; CDR2 reads SYGVKD. The CDR3, as DNA: TGTGCCATCAGTGATGGACAGGGGTCCTACAATGAGCAGTTCTTC. Translation gives CAISDGQGSYNEQFF.

This chain joins TRBV21-1 and TRBJ2-4; the table assigns TRBD1, which was not confirmed against the DNA. TRBV21-1 is assigned pseudogene status. The CDR3 covers 15 residues. The CDR3 sequence is CASSKQTGRGDIQYF. DNA for the CDR3: TGTGCCAGCAGCAAGCAGACAGGGAGGGGGGACATTCAGTACTTC.

This clonotype appeared many times. V and J are TRBV5-1 and TRBJ1-5; D is uncertain. The germline gives CDR1 SGHRS, CDR2 YFSETQ. CDR3 length equals 13 residues. V was clipped by 5 bases and J by 5 bases, with 11 bases between them. Here the CDR3 reads CASRLGADQPQHF. DNA of the CDR3: TGCGCCAGCAGACTCGGAGCGGATCAGCCCCAGCATTTT.

V is TRBV7-9 and J is TRBJ2-2; 10 nucleotides line up with TRBD2. CDR3 length: 14 amino acids. Germline V CDR1 and CDR2: SEHNR, FQNEAQ (reference sequence). V trimming: 4 bases; J trimming: 7 bases; junction bases outside the gene matches: 3. CDR3 sequence reads: CASSSGTSVGELFF. The CDR3 nucleotides read TGTGCCAGCAGCTCCGGGACTAGCGTCGGGGAGCTGTTTTTT.

The chain carries TRBV5-1 and TRBJ2-5, with TRBD1 identical over 11 bases. Germline trimming cut 4 bases from V and 4 bases from J; bases unmatched to any gene: 6. Germline CDR1 SGHRS, CDR2 YFSETQ. CDR3 length equals 15 residues. The CDR3 nucleotides are TGCGCCAGCAGCCGCGGGACAGGGGGTGTAGAGACCCAGTACTTC. Translated: CASSRGTGGVETQYF.

This clonotype was detected only a few times. The J gene is TRBJ2-3, the V gene TRBV4-3; D possibly corresponds to TRBD2 (6 bases). Looked up from germline, CDR1 is LGHNA and CDR2 is YSLEER. The V end was cut by 0 bases, the J end by 7 bases, with 14 bases between. This CDR3 contains 15 residues. The CDR3 here is CASSQDGRGGNTQYF. DNA for the CDR3: TGCGCCAGCAGCCAAGATGGCAGAGGAGGGAATACGCAGTATTTT.